Listed below are T cell receptor beta chains from one sample, sequenced in a study of OX40 agonist ivuxolimab in advanced cancers. The data were produced by immunoSEQ multiplex PCR, yet TCRdb's version contains in-frame clones alone and is incomplete. Altogether about 86,000 clones are present, 89% being singletons, with the ten largest covering under 0.25%. The sequencing here drew on CD4+ or CD8+ T cells sorted from blood, taken in a trial of the OX40 agonist ivuxolimab. Receptor source: an adult with an advanced solid tumor such as melanoma, head and neck, liver or kidney cancer. Each CDR3 is given with its conserved first and last residue. A D gene is named only where the DNA matches it firmly. Clone size is given for some rows only: seen once, a few or many times, or a class if the clone is expanded.

>few|TRBJ1-5|NA|TRBV2
CASSGEGYSNQPQHF
TGTGCCAGCAGCGGTGAGGGCTATAGCAATCAGCCCCAGCATTTT
>once|TRBJ2-3|NA|TRBV2
CASSDPGTSTDTQYF
TGTGCCAGCAGTGACCCCGGTACTAGCACAGATACGCAGTATTTT
>NA|TRBJ1-2|NA|TRBV10-3
CAISEINRASTF
TGTGCCATCAGTGAGATTAACAGGGCAAGTACCTTC
>NA|TRBJ2-2|NA|TRBV5-8
CASSLQGPGELFF
TGTGCCAGCAGCCTCCAGGGGCCCGGGGAGCTGTTTTTT
>NA|TRBJ2-7|TRBD2|TRBV7-2
CASSSPRGRAIEQYF
TGTGCCAGCAGCTCCCCCCGGGGGAGGGCAATCGAGCAGTACTTC
>NA|TRBJ1-2|NA|TRBV5-6
CASSSGLYGYTF
TGTGCCAGCAGCTCGGGACTCTATGGCTACACCTTC
>NA|TRBJ2-7|NA|TRBV4-2
CASSQDRYGGGAASYEQYF
TGTGCCAGCAGCCAAGATCGGTATGGTGGTGGGGCAGCCTCCTACGAGCAGTACTTC
>NA|TRBJ2-7|NA|TRBV4-3
CASSLLSGREQYF
TGCGCCAGCAGCCTACTATCCGGTCGAGAGCAGTACTTC
>NA|TRBJ2-3|TRBD2|TRBV19
CASSIEKRGGRDTQYF
TGTGCCAGTAGTATCGAGAAGCGGGGGGGCCGGGATACGCAGTATTTT
>once|TRBJ2-6|NA|TRBV7-2
CASSLGALGANVLTF
TGTGCCAGCAGCTTAGGGGCCCTTGGGGCCAACGTCCTGACTTTC
>NA|TRBJ2-3|NA|TRBV11-2
CASSQGGAIDTQYF
TGTGCCAGCAGCCAAGGCGGGGCGATAGATACGCAGTATTTT
>once|TRBJ1-6|TRBD1|TRBV6-5
CASRGQGGSPLHF
TGTGCCAGCAGGGGACAGGGAGGCTCACCCCTCCACTTT
>NA|TRBJ1-2|NA|TRBV4-2
CASSQGQWDYGYTF
TGTGCCAGCAGCCAAGGACAGTGGGACTATGGCTACACCTTC
>few|TRBJ2-2|NA|TRBV19
CASSSIVHQETGELFF
TGTGCCAGTAGTTCAATCGTCCACCAAGAAACCGGGGAGCTGTTTTTT
>NA|TRBJ2-1|NA|TRBV18
CASSPSARGDEQFF
TGTGCCAGCTCACCATCGGCTAGAGGGGATGAGCAGTTCTTC
>NA|TRBJ2-1|TRBD1|TRBV7-2
CASSWGQGSYNEQFF
TGTGCCAGCAGCTGGGGACAGGGCTCCTACAATGAGCAGTTCTTC
>NA|TRBJ2-2|NA|TRBV11-3
CASSQGGFLDTGELFF
TGTGCCAGCAGCCAAGGGGGGTTTCTCGACACCGGGGAGCTGTTTTTT
>NA|TRBJ2-1|NA|TRBV6-1
CASSEVGLAVYNEQFF
TGTGCCAGCAGTGAAGTCGGCCTAGCCGTCTACAATGAGCAGTTCTTC
>NA|TRBJ2-5|NA|TRBV6-5
CASSYDQTQYF
TGTGCCAGCAGTTACGATCAGACCCAGTACTTC
>NA|TRBJ2-2|NA|TRBV28
CASNRNTGELFF
TGTGCCAGCAACCGGAACACCGGGGAGCTGTTTTTT
>NA|TRBJ2-1|NA|TRBV7-3
CASSSPRDGSSYNEQFF
TGTGCCAGCAGCTCCCCCCGGGACGGCAGCTCCTACAATGAGCAGTTCTTC
>NA|TRBJ2-1|NA|TRBV7-3
CASSRGFGYNEQFF
TGTGCCAGCAGCAGGGGGTTTGGGTACAATGAGCAGTTCTTC
>NA|TRBJ2-7|NA|TRBV5-1
CASSPPQRYYEQYF
TGCGCCAGCAGCCCGCCCCAGAGATACTACGAGCAGTACTTC
>NA|TRBJ1-1|TRBD1|TRBV18
CASSPLQVTGTDGVTEAFF
TGTGCCAGCTCACCACTCCAAGTGACCGGGACAGATGGGGTCACTGAAGCTTTCTTT
>NA|TRBJ1-2|NA|TRBV7-9
CASSLAISGPSFKQTGYTF
TGTGCCAGCAGCTTAGCTATATCGGGACCTTCGTTTAAGCAAACTGGCTACACCTTC
>NA|TRBJ2-7|TRBD2|TRBV6-5
CASSWGSGRIYEQYF
TGTGCCAGCAGTTGGGGTAGCGGGCGGATCTACGAGCAGTACTTC
>NA|TRBJ2-2|TRBD2|TRBV28
CASSFPSGQNTGELFF
TGTGCCAGCAGTTTCCCTAGCGGCCAGAACACCGGGGAGCTGTTTTTT
>few|TRBJ2-1|TRBD1|TRBV6-1
CASSDEPGQYNEQFF
TGTGCCAGCAGTGATGAACCGGGACAGTACAATGAGCAGTTCTTC
>NA|TRBJ2-5|NA|TRBV30
CAWGRDTTRQETQYF
TGTGCCTGGGGCCGGGATACTACTAGACAAGAGACCCAGTACTTC
>NA|TRBJ1-3|NA|TRBV7-9
CASTPLTGTVGNTIYF
TGTGCCAGCACCCCGCTTACCGGGACGGTCGGAAACACCATATATTTT
>NA|TRBJ2-5|TRBD2|TRBV7-2
CASSSSGRWETQYF
TGTGCCAGCAGTTCTAGCGGGAGGTGGGAGACCCAGTACTTC
>NA|TRBJ2-1|TRBD2|TRBV19
CASSSWTSGRGYNEQFF
TGTGCCAGTAGTTCCTGGACTAGCGGGAGGGGCTACAATGAGCAGTTCTTC
>NA|TRBJ1-1|NA|TRBV4-1
CASSQNQQNTEAFF
TGCGCCAGCAGCCAAAACCAGCAGAACACTGAAGCTTTCTTT
>NA|TRBJ2-7|TRBD1|TRBV6-1
CASSPGTGKQYF
TGTGCCAGCAGTCCCGGGACAGGGAAGCAGTACTTC
>NA|TRBJ2-2|TRBD1|TRBV11-2
CASSPLTGAGELFF
TGTGCCAGCAGCCCCCTGACAGGGGCCGGGGAGCTGTTTTTT
>NA|TRBJ2-3|NA|TRBV9
CASSVVGSRTDTQYF
TGTGCCAGCAGCGTAGTCGGTAGCCGCACAGATACGCAGTATTTT
>once|TRBJ1-4|TRBD1|TRBV28
CASSSPQGESTEKLFF
TGTGCCAGCAGTTCTCCTCAGGGGGAATCGACTGAAAAACTGTTTTTT
>NA|TRBJ1-3|NA|TRBV5-1
CASSVNRDSHGSSGNTIYF
TGCGCCAGCAGCGTGAACCGGGACTCTCACGGGAGCTCTGGAAACACCATATATTTT
>once|TRBJ2-1|TRBD1|TRBV6-1
CATWDRAGYNEQFF
TGTGCCACCTGGGACAGGGCGGGGTACAATGAGCAGTTCTTC
>NA|TRBJ1-2|NA|TRBV20-1
CSAFTGFGYTF
TGCAGTGCTTTTACAGGGTTCGGCTACACCTTC
>NA|TRBJ1-1|NA|TRBV5-1
CASSLGPVGGTEAFF
TGCGCCAGCAGCTTGGGGCCGGTGGGCGGCACTGAAGCTTTCTTT
>NA|TRBJ2-5|NA|TRBV7-9
CASSLRGQGGQETQYF
TGTGCCAGCAGCTTACGGGGACAAGGGGGGCAAGAGACCCAGTACTTC
>NA|TRBJ1-6|TRBD1|TRBV25-1
CASSARGTVGPNSPLHF
TGTGCCAGCAGTGCCCGAGGGACAGTCGGGCCCAATTCACCCCTCCACTTT
>NA|TRBJ1-2|NA|TRBV28
CASSLGGSRAYGYTF
TGTGCCAGCAGTTTGGGAGGTAGTCGTGCCTATGGCTACACCTTC
>NA|TRBJ1-4|NA|TRBV6-5
CASSQRGTPNEKLFF
TGTGCCAGCAGTCAGCGGGGGACCCCCAATGAAAAACTGTTTTTT
>once|TRBJ2-1|TRBD2|TRBV4-2
CASSQVTSASGIYNEQFF
TGTGCCAGCAGCCAAGTAACTTCTGCTAGCGGGATTTACAATGAGCAGTTCTTC
>once|TRBJ2-5|TRBD2|TRBV9
CASSVRGDQETQYF
TGTGCCAGCAGCGTACGGGGGGATCAGGAGACCCAGTACTTC
>NA|TRBJ1-2|NA|TRBV15
CATSRGTRYGYTF
TGTGCCACCAGCAGAGGGACACGCTATGGCTACACCTTC
>NA|TRBJ2-3|NA|TRBV7-3
CASSRGTHTDTQYF
TGTGCCAGCAGCCGAGGGACTCACACAGATACGCAGTATTTT
>NA|TRBJ1-6|NA|TRBV30
CAWSVRSSGANSPLHF
TGTGCCTGGAGTGTACGGTCATCCGGGGCCAATTCACCCCTCCACTTT
>NA|TRBJ1-1|TRBD1|TRBV28
CASSRSSGQAHFF
TGTGCCAGCAGCAGAAGTAGCGGACAGGCGCACTTCTTT
>NA|TRBJ2-5|NA|TRBV28
CASSLRETQYF
TGTGCCAGCAGTTTACGAGAGACCCAGTACTTC
>NA|TRBJ2-2|NA|TRBV30
CAWMGHSSTGELFF
TGTGCCTGGATGGGACACTCGAGCACCGGGGAGCTGTTTTTT